This T cell receptor beta chain is drawn from a study of OX40 agonist ivuxolimab in advanced cancers. Study background: Each dose-escalation patient presented with hepatocellular carcinoma, melanoma, renal cell or head and neck cancer. Patients with prior anti-PD-1, anti-PD-L1 or anti-CTLA-4 therapy were eligible; 35% to 45% had some.

Findings of the study overall: At 0.1-3.0 mg/kg, partial responders had clonal expansion among the lowest observed. CD4+ T cells averaged fewer expanded clones than CD8+ T cells.

The V gene's germline CDR1 is MDHEN and CDR2 SYDVKM. This CDR3 spans 12 amino acids. V lost 6 bases and J 5 bases, leaving 11 bases between the germline ends. Only in-frame clones appear in the TCRdb table, and some are missing; sequencing was by immunoSEQ multiplex PCR. The table has roughly 90,000 clones, around nine tenths seen once. This clone has only a few counts. Its antigen is unknown. The chain employs TRBV28 and TRBJ2-7; D possibly corresponds to TRBD2 (5 bases). This receptor was obtained from an adult with an advanced solid tumor such as melanoma, head and neck, liver or kidney cancer. Material: CD4+ or CD8+ T cells sorted from blood, obtained in a trial of the OX40 agonist ivuxolimab. CDR3: CASSTSRDEQYF. The CDR3 DNA follows: TGTGCCAGCAGCACATCGAGGGACGAGCAGTACTTC.